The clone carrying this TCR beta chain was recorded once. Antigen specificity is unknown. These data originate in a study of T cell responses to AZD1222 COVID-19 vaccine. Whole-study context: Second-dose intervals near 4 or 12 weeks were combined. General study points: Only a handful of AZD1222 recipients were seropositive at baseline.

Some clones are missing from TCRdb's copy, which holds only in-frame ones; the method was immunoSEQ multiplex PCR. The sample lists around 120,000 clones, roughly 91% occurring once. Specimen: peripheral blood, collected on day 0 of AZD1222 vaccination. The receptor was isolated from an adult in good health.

The CDR3 sequence is CASSRPPGSEPTYEQYF. The CDR3 nucleotides read TGTGCCAGCAGCCGCCCGCCGGGTAGCGAACCCACCTACGAGCAGTACTTC. V usage is TRBV5-8 and J usage is TRBJ2-7; possibly TRBD2 for D (5 bases). Trimming removed 4 bases at V and 2 bases at J, with 22 bases between. Germline V CDR1 and CDR2: SGHTS, YDEGEE. The CDR3 extends over 17 amino acids.